Detailed here is one TCR beta chain. Its antigen is unknown. A much bigger clone sits one base away, suggesting this may be a read error. This record comes from a study of response to subunit inactivated influenza vaccine. V shed 10 bases and J shed 2 bases, with 24 bases lying between them. Germline CDR1 reads MNHEY; CDR2 reads SMNVEV (reference sequence). This CDR3 contains 16 residues. TCRdb independently ran MiXCR on the RT-PCR reads; one entry per CDR3 protein. The sample shows 450,000 to 550,000 distinct CDR3 sequences, roughly 23% of them seen only once. Study-wide points: The authors put forward the suggestion that each seasonal influenza vaccination may bring in only a limited number of new T cells.

The chain couples TRBV27 to TRBJ2-7, with D possibly being TRBD2 (5 bases). Source: CD4+ T cells sorted from PBMCs, taken 5 days after vaccination. This receptor was taken from a man aged 50 to 59 who received an inactivated influenza vaccine. The CDR3 DNA sequence: TGTGCCATCAGCTCACTCTGGGCGGGTGCCCCCTACGAGCAGTACTTC. Encoded protein: CAISSLWAGAPYEQYF.